These 7 T cell receptor beta chains share one sample of origin, sequenced in a study of OX40 agonist ivuxolimab in advanced cancers. The protocol was immunoSEQ multiplex PCR, while the TCRdb copy is restricted to in-frame clones and leaves out a portion. Among about 69,000 clones listed, 85% to 90% were seen once. Sequenced here: CD4+ or CD8+ T cells sorted from blood, sampled in a trial of the OX40 agonist ivuxolimab. The receptors shown here come from an adult with an advanced solid tumor such as melanoma, head and neck, liver or kidney cancer.

The rearrangement links TRBV19 to TRBJ2-7; 9 bases are shared with TRBD1. The CDR3 totals 15 residues. V gave up 10 bases and J gave up 4 bases; unmatched junction bases: 14. From germline, CDR1 is LNHDA and CDR2 SQIVND (reference sequence). The CDR3 reads CATSAGQGLGYEQYF. DNA of the CDR3: TGTGCCACCAGTGCGGGACAGGGCCTTGGATACGAGCAGTACTTC.

The chain has TRBV10-3 and TRBJ1-5; no firm D call. The V gene lost 10 bases and the J gene lost 0 bases, with 19 bases spanning the gap. CDR1 and CDR2 (germline): ENHRY, SYGVKD. The CDR3 contains 16 residues. The CDR3: CATRSTRTNSNQPQHF. The DNA of the CDR3 is TGTGCCACCAGGTCAACCCGGACTAATAGCAATCAGCCCCAGCATTTT.

The genes are TRBV7-9 and TRBJ2-1; a possible D gene is TRBD2 (6 bases). CDR1 SEHNR and CDR2 FQNEAQ come from the germline V gene (reference sequence). The length of the CDR3 is 12 residues. The V end was cut by 5 bases, the J end by 5 bases, with 7 bases between. For the CDR3, the DNA is TGTGCCAGCAGCAGGACTAACAATGAGCAGTTCTTC. Protein sequence: CASSRTNNEQFF. The entire variable domain, with the rest obtained from reference TRBV7-9 and TRBJ2-1, is as follows: DTGVSQNPRHKITKRGQNVTFRCDPISEHNRLYWYRQTLGQGPEFLTYFQNEAQLEKSRLLSDRFSAERPKGSFSTLEIQRTEQGDSAMYLCASSRTNNEQFFGPGTRLTVL.

This rearrangement joins TRBV4-1 to TRBJ2-7; TRBD2 aligns across 9 bases. CDR3 length: 14 amino acids. Germline CDR1 reads MGHRA; CDR2 reads YSYEKL. The junction had 7 bases not matched to a gene; V was cut back by 4 bases and J by 6 bases. The DNA of the CDR3 is TGCGCCAGCAGCCCTGGGGGACTAGCTGGCGAGCAGTACTTC. Its protein product is CASSPGGLAGEQYF.

The chain has TRBV9 and TRBJ2-1; 7 bases fit TRBD1. The CDR3 is 17 residues long. V shed 0 bases and J 4 bases; nucleotides not matched to a gene: 10. Germline-derived CDR1 and CDR2 are SGDLS and YYNGEE. CDR3 sequence: CASSVVSEGALYNEQFF. The CDR3 region has the DNA TGTGCCAGCAGCGTAGTTAGTGAGGGGGCCCTATACAATGAGCAGTTCTTC.

J is TRBJ1-1 and V is TRBV19; D ambiguous. Germline CDR1 is LNHDA and CDR2 is SQIVND (reference sequence). V was pared by 5 bases and J by 0 bases, with 10 bases between. The CDR3 has 14 residues. This CDR3 is CASSVGRMNTEAFF. Here the CDR3 DNA reads TGTGCCAGTAGTGTTGGCAGGATGAACACTGAAGCTTTCTTT.

The chain is built from TRBV9 and TRBJ2-7; D is possibly TRBD1 or TRBD2 (6 bases each). This CDR3 has 17 amino acids. With 3 bases removed from V and 4 bases from J, the gap between germline ends came to 23 bases. Per germline, CDR1 SGDLS and CDR2 YYNGEE. The CDR3 DNA is TGTGCCAGCAGCGGCGCGGGGACGGGACACCCAGGGTACGAGCAGTACTTC. Translating gives CASSGAGTGHPGYEQYF.